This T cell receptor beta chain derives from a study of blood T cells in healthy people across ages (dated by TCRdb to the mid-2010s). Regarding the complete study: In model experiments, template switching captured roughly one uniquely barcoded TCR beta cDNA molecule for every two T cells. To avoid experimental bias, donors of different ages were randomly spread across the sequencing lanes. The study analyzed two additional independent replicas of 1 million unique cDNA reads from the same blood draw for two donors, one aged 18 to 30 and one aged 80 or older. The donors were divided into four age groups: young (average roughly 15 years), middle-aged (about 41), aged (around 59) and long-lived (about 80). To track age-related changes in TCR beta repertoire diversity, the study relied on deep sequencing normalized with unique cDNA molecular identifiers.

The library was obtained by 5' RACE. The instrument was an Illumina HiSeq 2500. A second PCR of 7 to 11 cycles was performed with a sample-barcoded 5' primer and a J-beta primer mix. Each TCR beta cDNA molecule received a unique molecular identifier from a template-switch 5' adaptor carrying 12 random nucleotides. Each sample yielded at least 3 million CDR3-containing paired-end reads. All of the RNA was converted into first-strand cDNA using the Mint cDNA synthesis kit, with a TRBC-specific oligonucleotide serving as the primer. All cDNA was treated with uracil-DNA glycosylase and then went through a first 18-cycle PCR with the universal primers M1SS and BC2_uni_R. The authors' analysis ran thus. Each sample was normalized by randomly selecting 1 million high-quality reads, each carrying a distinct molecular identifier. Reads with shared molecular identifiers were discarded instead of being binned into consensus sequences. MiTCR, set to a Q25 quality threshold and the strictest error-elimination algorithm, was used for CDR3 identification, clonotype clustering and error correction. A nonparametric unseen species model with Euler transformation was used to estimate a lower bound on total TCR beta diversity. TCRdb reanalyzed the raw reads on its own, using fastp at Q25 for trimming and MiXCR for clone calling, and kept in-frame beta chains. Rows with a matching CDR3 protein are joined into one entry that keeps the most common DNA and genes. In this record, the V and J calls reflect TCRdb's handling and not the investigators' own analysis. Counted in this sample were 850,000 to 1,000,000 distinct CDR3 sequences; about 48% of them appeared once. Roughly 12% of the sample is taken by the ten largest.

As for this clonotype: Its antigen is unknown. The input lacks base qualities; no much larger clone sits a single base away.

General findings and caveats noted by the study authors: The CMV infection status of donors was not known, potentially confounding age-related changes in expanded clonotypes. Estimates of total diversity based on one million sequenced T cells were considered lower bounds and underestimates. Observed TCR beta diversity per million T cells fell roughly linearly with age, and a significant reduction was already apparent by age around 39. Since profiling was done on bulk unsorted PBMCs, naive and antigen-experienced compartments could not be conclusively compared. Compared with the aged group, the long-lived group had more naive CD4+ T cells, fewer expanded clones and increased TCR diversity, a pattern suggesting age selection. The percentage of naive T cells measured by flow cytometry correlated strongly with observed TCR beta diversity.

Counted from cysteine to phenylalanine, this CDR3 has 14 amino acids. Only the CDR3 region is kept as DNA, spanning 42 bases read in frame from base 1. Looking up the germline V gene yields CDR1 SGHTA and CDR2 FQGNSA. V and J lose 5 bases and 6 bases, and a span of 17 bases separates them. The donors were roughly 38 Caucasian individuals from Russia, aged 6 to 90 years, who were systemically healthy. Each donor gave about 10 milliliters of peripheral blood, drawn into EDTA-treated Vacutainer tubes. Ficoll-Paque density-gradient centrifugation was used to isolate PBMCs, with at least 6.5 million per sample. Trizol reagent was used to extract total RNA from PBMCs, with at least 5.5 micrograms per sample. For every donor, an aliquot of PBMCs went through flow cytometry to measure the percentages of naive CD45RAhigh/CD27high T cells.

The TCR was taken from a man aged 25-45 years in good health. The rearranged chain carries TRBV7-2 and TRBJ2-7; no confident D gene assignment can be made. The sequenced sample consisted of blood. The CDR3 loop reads CASSLSVSRREQYF. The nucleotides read TGTGCCAGCAGCCTCTCCGTTTCGCGCCGCGAGCAGTACTTC.